This is a list of T cell receptor beta chains from one sample in a study of shared clonotypes between healthy human individuals. Here immunoSEQ multiplex PCR was the method, and the copy in TCRdb shows in-frame clones only, minus some. The top ten clones hold 0.055% to 0.075% of a sample with roughly 500,000 clones, roughly 95% of them seen once. Sequenced input: naive CD4+ T cells sorted from blood. The source of these receptors is a woman in her twenties or thirties in good health. Both conserved end residues are part of each CDR3.

V gene | CDR3 protein
TRBV5-1 | CASSLGAGEGTGELFF
TRBV5-6 | CASSFFGSNEAFF
TRBV13 | CASSWVSGGEQFF
TRBV5-4 | CASSSYSATNEKLFF
TRBV28 | CASSPRTGFFTGELFF
TRBV15 | CATSRPPTVGSYNSPLHF
TRBV28 | CASKNSGTGHEQYF
TRBV7-2 | CASSLWVGNTIYF
TRBV5-1 | CASRSPSAGSSYEQYF
TRBV18 | CASSPGQGLTEAFF
TRBV21-1 | CASSKKGSRWNSNQPQHF
TRBV18 | CASSPPWGQTTGNTIYF
TRBV14 | CASSQKSYNEQFF
TRBV5-1 | CASSRSGQVDTGELFF
TRBV25-1 | CASSPDGPYGYTF
TRBV5-1 | CASSKGQGDTGELFF
TRBV5-1 | CASSSQEATEAFF
TRBV6-1 | CASSEAPGRPEAFF
TRBV5-1 | CASSWTSGPNTGELFF
TRBV6-6 | CASSYSGTTYEQYF
TRBV7-2 | CASSLGLALSTDTQYF
TRBV7-3 | CASRGGMNTEAFF
TRBV28 | CASSLILAGVHEQFF
TRBV28 | CACSQKGTLRGEKLFF
TRBV4-1 | CASSQLAGLYEQYF
TRBV30 | CAWKPGSTDTQYF
TRBV6-5 | CASSYTRTSSGWQYF
TRBV9 | CASSAGSGETQYF
TRBV30 | CVWNPNIGVGELFF
TRBV4-2 | CASSQERGQRQYF
TRBV7-9 | CASSLGGRQPQHF
TRBV28 | CASSSPDPKYNEQFF
TRBV5-6 | CASRGGGRTYEQYF
TRBV5-1 | CASSQPGLEYEQYF
TRBV2 | CASSGRLNEKLFF
TRBV11-2 | CASSLDRDQPQHF
TRBV19 | CASSRSGRANEQFF
TRBV6-1 | CASSSSGRMETQYF
TRBV2 | CASSASVTPSGEQYF